Below are 10 T cell receptor beta chains sequenced from a single sample in a study of blood T cell repertoires in COVID-19. Profiled with immunoSEQ multiplex PCR; TCRdb holds only in-frame clones, not every one. Altogether 120,000 or so clones are present, 85% to 90% being singletons, with the ten largest covering approximately 6.6%. The sample was peripheral blood. The source of these receptors is an elderly man with active or convalescent COVID-19.

The chain employs TRBV2 and TRBJ1-2; D might be TRBD1 (5 bases). The CDR3 is made up of 12 amino acids. Between the trimmed V and J ends, which lost 6 bases and 6 bases, there was a span of 11 bases. Germline CDR1 reads SNHLY; CDR2 reads FYNNEI. CDR3 nucleotides: TGTGCCAGCAGCCGAGAGACAGATGGCTACACCTTC. It translates to CASSRETDGYTF.

This chain uses TRBV12-5 with TRBJ1-2; D unresolved. V was shortened by 0 bases and J by 7 bases, with 9 bases between the two germline ends. The CDR3 extends over 13 amino acids. Looked up from germline, CDR1 is LGHNT and CDR2 is FRNRAP. DNA of the CDR3: TGTGCTAGTGGTTTGGTTGGGCGCCTTGGCTACACCTTC. This codes for CASGLVGRLGYTF. Supplemented by reference TRBV12-5 and TRBJ1-2, the full variable domain reads DARVTQTPRHKVTEMGQEVTMRCQPILGHNTVFWYRQTMMQGLELLAYFRNRAPLDDSGMPKDRFSAEMPDATLATLKIQPSEPRDSAVYFCASGLVGRLGYTFGSGTRLTVV.

The CDR3 DNA reads as TGTGCCAGCATCCTTTGGGGGCGCGGAGAGACCCAGTACTTC. This encodes CASILWGRGETQYF. The chain has TRBV7-8 and TRBJ2-5, with D maybe TRBD1 (6 bases). The V gene's germline CDR1 is SGHVS and CDR2 FQNEAQ. V lost 7 bases and J lost 4, with 16 bases in between. This CDR3 comprises 14 residues.

The chain combines TRBV2 with TRBJ2-7; 10 positions match TRBD2. This CDR3 comprises 15 residues. Germline values: CDR1 SNHLY, CDR2 FYNNEI. V was pared by 1 base and J by 6 bases, with 6 bases of the junction left unmatched. The CDR3 DNA sequence: TGTGCCAGCAGTGAAGGGGTAGCGGGAGGTTTCGAGCAGTACTTC. Translating it yields CASSEGVAGGFEQYF. Filled out from reference TRBV2 and TRBJ2-7, the complete variable domain reads EPEVTQTPSHQVTQMGQEVILRCVPISNHLYFYWYRQILGQKVEFLVSFYNNEISEKSEIFDDQFSVERPDGSNFTLKIRSTKLEDSAMYFCASSEGVAGGFEQYFGPGTRLTVT.

This clone came up once. V usage is TRBV7-2 and J usage is TRBJ2-4; 7 bases fit TRBD1. The CDR3 length is 15 residues. Germline V gene sequence: CDR1 SGHTA, CDR2 FQGNSA. The V gene end was trimmed by 1 base and the J gene end by 7 bases; junction bases not matched to a gene: 7. CDR3 sequence (DNA): TGTGCCAGCAGCTTAGTGGCAGGGGGTTTCAACATTCAGTACTTC. It codes for CASSLVAGGFNIQYF.

CDR3 in amino acids: CASSPWPSNQPQHF. CDR3 coding DNA: TGTGCCAGCAGTCCATGGCCTAGCAATCAGCCCCAGCATTTT. The gene calls are TRBV27 and TRBJ1-5; no clear D gene. V was shortened by 5 bases and J by 0 bases, with 8 bases between the two germline ends. CDR1 is MNHEY and CDR2 is SMNVEV in the germline V gene (reference sequence). The CDR3 sequence is 14 residues long.

CDR3 in amino acids: CASTLEVRGGTDTQYF. For the CDR3, the DNA is TGTGCCAGCACCCTGGAGGTGCGGGGGGGCACAGATACGCAGTATTTT. The chain recombines TRBV7-6 with TRBJ2-3; 8 bases map to TRBD2. The CDR3 runs 16 residues. Germline V CDR1 and CDR2: SGHVS, FNYEAQ. V dropped 7 bases and J dropped 1; count of bases not matched to a gene: 10.

V gene TRBV19 combines with J gene TRBJ1-6; no clear D. Between the trimmed V and J ends, which lost 7 bases and 8 bases, there was a span of 18 bases. The germline V gene encodes CDR1 LNHDA and CDR2 SQIVND (reference sequence). The CDR3 extends over 15 amino acids. CDR3 DNA sequence: TGTGCCAGTACCCCGGACGGGGAACACTATTCACCCCTCCACTTT. Amino acids: CASTPDGEHYSPLHF.

The V and J genes are TRBV30 and TRBJ1-2; 7 positions agree with TRBD1. Germline V gene data show CDR1 as GTSNPN and CDR2 as SVGIG (reference sequence). The CDR3 extends over 12 amino acids. With 7 bases clipped from V and 7 bases from J, the junction kept 9 bases outside the gene matches. The CDR3 nucleotides read TGTGCCTCCTACAGGGGACGGAGTGGCTACACCTTC. Protein: CASYRGRSGYTF.

CDR3 DNA sequence: TGTGCCATCAGGGATAGCGGGGGGTACAATGAGCAGTTCTTC. Translating it yields CAIRDSGGYNEQFF. V is TRBV10-3 and J is TRBJ2-1, with 10 bases fitting TRBD2. The CDR3 sequence is 14 residues long. J gave up 4 bases and V 6 bases, and 3 bases lay outside the gene matches. Germline V gives CDR1 ENHRY, CDR2 SYGVKD.